One sample yielded the 25 T cell receptor beta chains listed below, sequenced in a study of cytomegalovirus exposure and HLA in healthy donors. 13 Jbeta primers and 60 Vbeta primers were used for the PCR. The data were produced by immunoSEQ multiplex PCR, yet TCRdb's version contains in-frame clones alone and is incomplete. The sample has around 86,000 clones, around 8% seen once. The sample was PBMCs. These receptors all stem from a man aged 50 or older in good health and CMV-seronegative.

Turning to this clone: One end of the junction is discordant with germline, which a read error may explain. Additional DNA sequences in this sample encode the identical CDR3. The chain employs TRBV18 and TRBJ2-2; tentatively, D is TRBD2 (5 bases). Germline assignment: CDR1 KGHSH and CDR2 LQKENI. The CDR3 sequence is 16 residues long. CDR3 loop: CASSPSLQTRTGELFF. Written as DNA, the CDR3 is TGTGCCAGCTCACCATCGTTACAGACCCGCACCGGGGAACTGTTTTTT.

This clone has just a few counts. This sequence joins TRBV2 and TRBJ2-3, with 10 bases that match TRBD2. The CDR3 has 15 amino acids. Germline V gives CDR1 SNHLY, CDR2 FYNNEI. V was clipped by 4 bases and J by 6 bases; unmatched bases: 7. CDR3 region: CASSGPGLAFDTQYF. CDR3 in DNA: TGTGCCAGCAGTGGCCCGGGACTAGCGTTCGATACGCAGTATTTT.

This clone is a singleton in its sample. This chain links TRBV6-1 with TRBJ1-1; TRBD1 is a possible D gene (5 bases). Germline-derived CDR1 and CDR2 are MNHNS and SASEGT. CDR3 length: 12 residues. V was shortened by 8 bases and J by 2 bases, with 9 bases between the two germline ends. In DNA, the CDR3 is TGTGCCAGCGTAAGGGGCAACACTGAAGCTTTCTTT. It codes for CASVRGNTEAFF.

This clone was detected only a few times. The chain uses TRBV29-1 and TRBJ2-3, with TRBD2 matching over 7 bases. The CDR3 is 15 amino acids. CDR1 is SQVTM, CDR2 ANQGSEA, per germline. V lost 4 bases to trimming and J lost 1 base; unmatched junction nucleotides: 8. The CDR3 DNA reads TGCAGCGTTGCTGGGAGTGGGGGGGGCACAGATACGCAGTATTTT. Translation gives CSVAGSGGGTDTQYF.

This clone was counted a few times. This chain links TRBV7-9 with TRBJ2-1; 10 bases fit TRBD2. The V gene end was trimmed by 2 bases and the J gene end by 8 bases; junction bases not matched to a gene: 12. Germline V lookup: CDR1 SEHNR, CDR2 FQNEAQ (reference sequence). The CDR3 is 17 residues long. CDR3 residues: CASSLRGASGRVDEQFF. DNA of the CDR3: TGTGCCAGCAGCTTAAGGGGGGCGAGCGGGAGGGTTGATGAGCAGTTCTTC. Drawing the rest from reference TRBV7-9 and TRBJ2-1, the complete variable domain is DTGVSQNPRHKITKRGQNVTFRCDPISEHNRLYWYRQTLGQGPEFLTYFQNEAQLEKSRLLSDRFSAERPKGSFSTLEIQRTEQGDSAMYLCASSLRGASGRVDEQFFGPGTRLTVL.

This sequence joins TRBV19 and TRBJ1-1, with TRBD1 as a possible D gene (6 bases). CDR3 length: 15 residues. CDR1 is LNHDA, CDR2 SQIVND, per germline (reference sequence). Deletions cut 7 bases from V and 4 bases from J, with 19 bases between. CDR3 sequence (DNA): TGTGCCAGTATTAACGCAGGAAGGGGGGGCACTGAAGCTTTCTTT. Its translation is CASINAGRGGTEAFF.

This clone was seen a handful of times. The chain recombines TRBV19 with TRBJ1-2, with a weak D call TRBD1 (5 bases). Germline loops: CDR1 LNHDA, CDR2 SQIVND (reference sequence). V gave up 5 bases and J gave up 4 bases, with 17 bases separating them. CDR3 size: 15 residues. CDR3 sequence: CASSSRGGDGYGYTF. In DNA, the CDR3 is TGTGCCAGTAGTTCCCGGGGGGGGGACGGCTATGGCTACACCTTC.

The rearrangement uses TRBV5-1 and TRBJ2-3; perhaps TRBD2 as D (6 bases). CDR3 size: 14 residues. Germline V CDR1 and CDR2: SGHRS, YFSETQ. V gave up 3 bases and J gave up 2 bases, with 10 bases separating them. The DNA of the CDR3 is TGCGCCAGCAGCTCGGGACTTTACACAGATACGCAGTATTTT. This gives the protein CASSSGLYTDTQYF.

This clone was recorded a few times. The gene calls are TRBV19 and TRBJ1-1; a weak D match, TRBD1 (5 bases). This CDR3 comprises 16 residues. CDR1 is LNHDA, CDR2 SQIVND, per germline (reference sequence). V gave up 4 bases and J gave up 5 bases, with 20 bases separating them. The CDR3 loop reads CASSKIPGGRGTEAFF. CDR3 DNA: TGTGCCAGTAGTAAAATCCCCGGGGGGAGAGGGACTGAAGCTTTCTTT.

The chain employs TRBV7-2 and TRBJ2-7; TRBD2 is a possible D gene (6 bases). This CDR3 has 14 amino acids. Germline lookup yields CDR1 SGHTA and CDR2 FQGNSA. V shed 8 bases and J shed 2 bases, with 16 bases lying between them. CDR3 loop: CASAPSGFPYEQYF. Written as DNA, the CDR3 is TGTGCCAGCGCGCCGAGCGGGTTCCCCTACGAGCAGTACTTC.

CDR3 sequence reads: CASSPGAGGLNEQYF. The CDR3 nucleotides read TGTGCCAGCTCACCAGGCGCGGGAGGCCTCAACGAGCAGTACTTC. The V and J genes are TRBV18 and TRBJ2-7; 8 bases match TRBD2. CDR1 and CDR2 (germline): KGHSH, LQKENI. The CDR3 spans 15 residues. Trimming removed 2 bases from V and 5 bases from J; junction bases left unmatched: 8.

The chain combines TRBV15 with TRBJ1-6; the D is unclear. The germline V gene encodes CDR1 LNHNV and CDR2 YYDKDF (reference sequence). The CDR3 runs 14 residues. Trimming shortened V by 6 bases and J by 6 bases, and 12 bases separated the two germline ends. The CDR3 spells CATRDGRGNSPLHF. CDR3 nucleotides: TGTGCCACCAGGGATGGACGGGGTAATTCACCCCTCCACTTT.

In its sample, this clone was seen a few times. This chain links TRBV9 with TRBJ1-1; a weak D match, TRBD1 (5 bases). The CDR3 length is 14 residues. V lost 0 bases and J lost 4, with 10 bases in between. Germline loops: CDR1 SGDLS, CDR2 YYNGEE. CDR3 bases: TGTGCCAGCAGCGTAGAACAGGTGGGCACTGAAGCTTTCTTT. This translates into CASSVEQVGTEAFF.

The V call is TRBV4-1, the J call TRBJ2-7; the match to TRBD1 covers 8 bases. V lost 3 bases to trimming and J lost 1 base; unmatched junction nucleotides: 5. The CDR3 loop spans 15 amino acids. In germline, CDR1 is MGHRA, CDR2 YSYEKL. This CDR3 is CASSHRDRNSYEQYF. As DNA, the CDR3 is TGCGCCAGCAGCCACCGGGACAGGAATTCCTACGAGCAGTACTTC.

This clone was seen more than once but under ten times. The chain is built from TRBV7-9 and TRBJ2-5; the D gene is possibly TRBD2 (6 bases). Germline assignment: CDR1 SEHNR and CDR2 FQNEAQ (reference sequence). The CDR3 totals 13 residues. V lost 5 bases and J 5 bases, leaving 12 bases between the germline ends. This CDR3 reads CASSHPGVETQYF. CDR3 nucleotide sequence: TGTGCCAGCAGCCACCCGGGGGTGGAGACCCAGTACTTC. Full variable domain (remainder filled in from reference TRBV7-9 and TRBJ2-5): DTGVSQNPRHKITKRGQNVTFRCDPISEHNRLYWYRQTLGQGPEFLTYFQNEAQLEKSRLLSDRFSAERPKGSFSTLEIQRTEQGDSAMYLCASSHPGVETQYFGPGTRLLVL.

The table lists this clone with a few counts. The V call is TRBV6-6, the J call TRBJ2-3, with D perhaps TRBD2 (5 bases). V was trimmed by 0 bases and J by 6 bases, leaving 16 bases between them. From germline, CDR1 is MNHNY and CDR2 SVGAGI (reference sequence). CDR3 length: 16 amino acids. CDR3 sequence (DNA): TGTGCCAGCAGTTACTCCCCAGCGGTCTTTCGTGATACGCAGTATTTT. Translation gives CASSYSPAVFRDTQYF.

This clone has more than one count but fewer than ten. The genes are TRBV18 and TRBJ1-6, with D possibly TRBD1 on 5 matching bases. V lost 1 base and J 1 base, leaving 8 bases between the germline ends. This CDR3 region has 16 residues. CDR1 KGHSH and CDR2 LQKENI come from the germline V gene. In DNA form, the CDR3 reads TGTGCCAGCTCACCACACAGGTTGTCCTATAATTCACCCCTCCACTTT. As protein: CASSPHRLSYNSPLHF.

The chain links TRBV10-3 to TRBJ1-5; TRBD1 is a possible D gene (6 bases). The CDR3 has 14 amino acids. Germline CDR1 reads ENHRY; CDR2 reads SYGVKD. V was shortened by 6 bases and J by 0 bases, with 9 bases between the two germline ends. CDR3 DNA: TGTGCCATCAGCGGACAGTATAGCAATCAGCCCCAGCATTTT. Its translation is CAISGQYSNQPQHF.

The chain carries TRBV6-1 and TRBJ1-4; 11 positions agree with TRBD1. CDR1 MNHNS and CDR2 SASEGT come from the germline V gene. Trimming at V came to 4 bases and at J to 6 bases, leaving 4 bases not matched to a gene. This CDR3 has 15 residues. The DNA for the CDR3 is TGTGCCAGCAGTGCCGGACAGGGGGCTTATGAAAAACTGTTTTTT. Protein sequence: CASSAGQGAYEKLFF.

The chain is built from TRBV5-4 and TRBJ2-1, with D perhaps TRBD1 (6 bases). Germline-derived CDR1 and CDR2 are SGHNT and YYREEE (reference sequence). This CDR3 has 15 amino acids. V lost 4 bases and J 5 bases, leaving 16 bases between the germline ends. In DNA, the CDR3 is TGTGCCAGCAGCCAACCCGGGACATTAAACAATGAGCAGTTCTTC. This sequence encodes CASSQPGTLNNEQFF. The full variable domain, completed using reference TRBV5-4 and TRBJ2-1, is ETGVTQSPTHLIKTRGQQVTLRCSSQSGHNTVSWYQQALGQGPQFIFQYYREEENGRGNFPPRFSGLQFPNYSSELNVNALELDDSALYLCASSQPGTLNNEQFFGPGTRLTVL.

This clone was seen more than once but under ten times. The chain employs TRBV27 and TRBJ1-5, with 10 bases fitting TRBD1. The CDR3 runs 18 residues. Germline CDR1 reads MNHEY; CDR2 reads SMNVEV (reference sequence). Trimming cost V 6 bases and J 6 bases; bases outside gene matches: 17. The CDR3 coding sequence is TGTGCCAGCAGCCCTTTCGGCGGGGACAGGGGAAGGAGTCAGCCCCAGCATTTT. Protein product: CASSPFGGDRGRSQPQHF.

A few counts support this clone. V gene TRBV29-1 combines with J gene TRBJ2-7; 8 bases fit TRBD1. Germline CDR1 SQVTM, CDR2 ANQGSEA. The CDR3 is 14 residues long. V was pared by 2 bases and J by 6 bases, with 9 bases of the junction left unmatched. Here the CDR3 DNA reads TGCAGCGTTGAAAGGACAGGGACCTCGGGCGAGCAGTACTTC. It specifies CSVERTGTSGEQYF.

There are a few counts of this clone. The chain couples TRBV5-6 to TRBJ2-5, with D unclear. In germline, CDR1 is SGHDT, CDR2 YYEEEE. There are 12 residues in the CDR3. V lost 4 bases, J lost 2 bases, and 6 bases lay in between. The CDR3 sequence is CASSPQQETQYF. In DNA, the CDR3 is TGTGCCAGCAGCCCCCAACAAGAGACCCAGTACTTC.

This clone has just a few counts. The rearrangement links TRBV28 to TRBJ1-2, with TRBD1 as a possible D gene (6 bases). The CDR3 spans 18 residues. Germline V gene sequence: CDR1 MDHEN, CDR2 SYDVKM. The V gene lost 6 bases and the J gene lost 1 base, with 24 bases spanning the gap. The CDR3, as DNA: TGTGCCAGCAGGACGGGGGGCGGGTCGGTGGACTTTAACTATGGCTACACCTTC. Its translation: CASRTGGGSVDFNYGYTF.

This clone was detected only a few times. The V gene is TRBV6-5, the J gene TRBJ2-7, with a possible D match to TRBD1 (6 bases). Trimming removed 0 bases from V and 9 bases from J, with 21 bases in between. The CDR3 covers 16 residues. Germline lookup yields CDR1 MNHEY and CDR2 SVGAGI. CDR3 DNA sequence: TGTGCCAGCAGTTACTCGGCGGGCCAGGGGTCCGACGCGCAGTACTTC. Protein: CASSYSAGQGSDAQYF.